This paragraph covers one T cell receptor beta chain sequence. Its antigen is as yet unknown. These data are taken from a study of PD-L1 blockade in urothelial cancer. Overall study: A median of approximately 140,000 T cells was found in the blood samples.

Some clones are missing from TCRdb's copy, which holds only in-frame ones; the method was immunoSEQ multiplex PCR. The table has some 67,000 clones, less than 90% seen once. Study observations and caveats: By 3 weeks, tumor-associated blood clones had expanded more in durable-benefit patients.

The V gene end was trimmed by 5 bases and the J gene end by 4 bases; junction bases not matched to a gene: 8. The CDR3 spans 15 residues. Germline V CDR1 and CDR2: WNHNN, SYGVQD (reference sequence). This rearrangement joins TRBV10-1 to TRBJ1-2; 9 bases are a match to TRBD1. The receptor's source is a man aged 55-75 years with urothelial cancer. Sample: PBMCs, taken around atezolizumab (anti-PD-L1) treatment. The CDR3 DNA follows: TGCGCCAGCAGTTGGGACAGGGATAACCCCTATGGCTACACCTTC. It yields the protein CASSWDRDNPYGYTF.